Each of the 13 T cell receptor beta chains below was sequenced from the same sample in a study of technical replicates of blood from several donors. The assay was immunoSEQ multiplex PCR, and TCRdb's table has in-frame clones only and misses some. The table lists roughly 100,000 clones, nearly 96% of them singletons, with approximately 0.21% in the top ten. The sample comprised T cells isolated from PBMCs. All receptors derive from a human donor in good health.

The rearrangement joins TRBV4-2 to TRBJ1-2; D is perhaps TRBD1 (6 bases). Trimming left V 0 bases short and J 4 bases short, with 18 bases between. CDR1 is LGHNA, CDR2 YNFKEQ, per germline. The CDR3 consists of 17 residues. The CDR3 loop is CASSQEGIQGRGYGYTF. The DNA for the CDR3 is TGTGCCAGCAGCCAAGAAGGGATTCAGGGGCGCGGCTATGGCTACACCTTC.

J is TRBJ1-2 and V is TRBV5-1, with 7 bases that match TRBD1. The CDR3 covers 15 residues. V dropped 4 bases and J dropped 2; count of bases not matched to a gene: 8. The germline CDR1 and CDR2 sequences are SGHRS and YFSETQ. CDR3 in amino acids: CASSPGTGANYGYTF. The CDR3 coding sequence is TGCGCCAGCAGCCCCGGTACAGGGGCAAACTATGGCTACACCTTC.

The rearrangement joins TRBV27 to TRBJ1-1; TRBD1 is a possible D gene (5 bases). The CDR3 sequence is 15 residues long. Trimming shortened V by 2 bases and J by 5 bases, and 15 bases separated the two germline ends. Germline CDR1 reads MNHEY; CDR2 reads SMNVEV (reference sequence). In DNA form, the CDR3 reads TGTGCCAGCAGTTTAAGGGCGGGGGGTGGTACTGAAGCTTTCTTT. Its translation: CASSLRAGGGTEAFF.

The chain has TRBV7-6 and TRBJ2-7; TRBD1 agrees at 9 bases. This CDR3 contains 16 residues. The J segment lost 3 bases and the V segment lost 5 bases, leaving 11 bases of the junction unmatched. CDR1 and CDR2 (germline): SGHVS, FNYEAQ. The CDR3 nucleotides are TGTGCCAGCAGCCTGGGACGGGGACAGGGTTTCTACGAGCAGTACTTC. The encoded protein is CASSLGRGQGFYEQYF.

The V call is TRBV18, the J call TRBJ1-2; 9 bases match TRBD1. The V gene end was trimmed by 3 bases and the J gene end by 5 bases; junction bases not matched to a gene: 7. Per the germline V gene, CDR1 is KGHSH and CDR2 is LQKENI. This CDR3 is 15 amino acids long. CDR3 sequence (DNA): TGTGCCAGCTCACCCGGGGACAGGGTAGTGTATGGCTACACCTTC. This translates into CASSPGDRVVYGYTF.

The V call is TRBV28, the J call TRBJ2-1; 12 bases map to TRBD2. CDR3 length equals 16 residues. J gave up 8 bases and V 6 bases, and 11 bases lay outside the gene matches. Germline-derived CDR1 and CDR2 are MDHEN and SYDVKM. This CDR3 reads CASSPGASGRADEQFF. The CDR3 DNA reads TGTGCCAGCAGCCCCGGGGCTAGCGGGAGGGCAGATGAGCAGTTCTTC.

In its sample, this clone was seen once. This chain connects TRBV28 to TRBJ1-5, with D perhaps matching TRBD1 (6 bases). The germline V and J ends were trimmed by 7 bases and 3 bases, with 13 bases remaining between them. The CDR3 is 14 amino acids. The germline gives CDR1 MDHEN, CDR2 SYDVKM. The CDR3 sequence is CASTPQGSNQPQHF. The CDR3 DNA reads TGTGCCAGCACCCCGCAGGGGTCCAATCAGCCCCAGCATTTT.

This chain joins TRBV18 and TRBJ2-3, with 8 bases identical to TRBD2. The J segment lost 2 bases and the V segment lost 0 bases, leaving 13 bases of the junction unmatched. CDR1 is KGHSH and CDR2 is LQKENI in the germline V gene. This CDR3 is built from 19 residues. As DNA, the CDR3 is TGTGCCAGCTCACCACCCCCGCGAGGTAGCGGGATAATCACAGATACGCAGTATTTT. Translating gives CASSPPPRGSGIITDTQYF.

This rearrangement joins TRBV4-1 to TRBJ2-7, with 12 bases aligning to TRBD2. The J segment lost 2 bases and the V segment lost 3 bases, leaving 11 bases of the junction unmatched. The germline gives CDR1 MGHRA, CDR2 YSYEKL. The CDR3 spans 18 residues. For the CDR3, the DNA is TGCGCCAGCAGCCAGGCCTATCTTACTAGCGGGAGGCCCTACGAGCAGTACTTC. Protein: CASSQAYLTSGRPYEQYF.

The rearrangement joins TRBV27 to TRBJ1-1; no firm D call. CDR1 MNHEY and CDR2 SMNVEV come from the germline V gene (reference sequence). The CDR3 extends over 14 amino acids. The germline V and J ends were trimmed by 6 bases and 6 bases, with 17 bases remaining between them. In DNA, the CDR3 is TGTGCCAGCAGGAACATACTAGGGCGAGCTGAAGCTTTCTTT. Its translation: CASRNILGRAEAFF.

CDR3 sequence: CASSLGAGASTDTQYF. The CDR3 nucleotides read TGTGCCAGCAGCTTGGGAGCGGGAGCTAGCACAGATACGCAGTATTTT. The genes are TRBV5-4 and TRBJ2-3, with 8 positions matching TRBD2. The V gene's germline CDR1 is SGHNT and CDR2 YYREEE (reference sequence). CDR3 length: 16 amino acids. The V and J ends lost 0 bases and 0 bases, in that order; junction bases with no gene match: 3.

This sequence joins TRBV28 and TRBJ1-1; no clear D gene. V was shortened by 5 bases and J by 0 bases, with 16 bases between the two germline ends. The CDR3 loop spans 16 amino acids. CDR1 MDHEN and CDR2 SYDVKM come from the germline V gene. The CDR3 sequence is CASSPPGVDLNTEAFF. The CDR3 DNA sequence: TGTGCCAGCAGTCCACCTGGGGTGGACTTGAACACTGAAGCTTTCTTT.

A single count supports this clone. The CDR3 DNA is TGTGCCAGCAGGGGACAGCCGAGCTCTGGAAACACCATATATTTT. Amino acids: CASRGQPSSGNTIYF. The chain links TRBV2 to TRBJ1-3, with 7 bases lining up with TRBD1. From germline, CDR1 is SNHLY and CDR2 FYNNEI. V lost 6 bases and J lost 0; bases outside the gene matches: 5. The CDR3 contains 15 residues.